This TCR beta chain comes out of a study of control samples from healthy donors and cancer patients. This CDR3 has 11 residues. Trimming shortened V by 3 bases and J by 6 bases, and 6 bases separated the two germline ends. Germline-derived CDR1 and CDR2 are ENHRY and SYGVKD. Libraries were prepared by immunoSEQ multiplex PCR; TCRdb keeps only in-frame clonotypes and omits some of them. The data show roughly 120,000 clones, with 85% to 95% seen just once and 1.5% to 2% held by the top ten. The TCR sequence derives from a man aged 45-65 years with head and neck cancer. The chain employs TRBV10-3 and TRBJ2-7; D perhaps matches TRBD1 (5 bases). The sample was PBMCs. CDR3 sequence (DNA): TGTGCCATCAGTGACAGGGCCGAGCAGTACTTC. It yields the protein CAISDRAEQYF.